The next 27 T cell receptor beta chains were all read from a single sample in a study of T cells in Graves' hyperthyroidism and ophthalmopathy. It was RNA transcripts that yielded the amplified TCR beta CDR3 regions. The TCR CDR3 first-round RT-PCR relied on the HTBI primer set. TCRdb itself ran the multiplex PCR reads through MiXCR, one entry per CDR3 protein. The table has 700,000 or so distinct CDR3 sequences, 16% seen once. What was sequenced was blood. These receptors were obtained from a man younger than 30 with Graves' hyperthyroidism.

This clonotype was recorded at least ten times. The chain joins TRBV18 to TRBJ2-7; 10 bases fit TRBD1. The germline V gene has CDR1 KGHSH and CDR2 LQKENI. The CDR3 is 15 amino acids. J lost 4 bases, V lost 3 bases, and 6 bases had no gene match. CDR3 region: CASSPMDRGSYEQYF. In DNA, the CDR3 is TGTGCCAGCTCACCGATGGACAGGGGGAGTTACGAGCAGTACTTC. Looking up the rest from reference TRBV18 and TRBJ2-7 gives the full variable domain: NAGVMQNPRHLVRRRGQEARLRCSPMKGHSHVYWYRQLPEEGLKFMVYLQKENIIDESGMPKERFSAEFPKEGPSILRIQQVVRGDSAAYFCASSPMDRGSYEQYFGPGTRLTVT.

This clonotype showed up just a few times. The chain joins TRBV4-1 to TRBJ2-1; D may be TRBD2 (5 bases). Germline V gene sequence: CDR1 MGHRA, CDR2 YSYEKL. The V gene lost 0 bases and the J gene lost 2 bases, with 14 bases spanning the gap. This CDR3 has 17 residues. The CDR3 coding sequence is TGCGCCAGCAGCCAAGATAGCGCTAGCTTCCCCTACAATGAGCAGTTCTTC. Protein sequence: CASSQDSASFPYNEQFF.

The V and J genes are TRBV7-9 and TRBJ2-3, with D possibly TRBD2 on 6 matching bases. Deletions cut 4 bases from V and 11 bases from J, with 10 bases between. Germline V gene lookup returns CDR1 SEHNR and CDR2 FQNEAQ (reference sequence). The CDR3 covers 11 residues. In DNA form, the CDR3 reads TGTGCCAGCAGCTCCCGACTAGAGCAGTATTTT. Translated: CASSSRLEQYF.

The chain employs TRBV20-1 and TRBJ2-1; 16 nucleotides match TRBD2. The junction had 9 bases not matched to a gene; V was cut back by 6 bases and J by 1 base. Germline loops: CDR1 DFQATT, CDR2 SNEGSKA (reference sequence). CDR3 length: 18 amino acids. CDR3 DNA: TGCAGTGCCAACCCGGGACTAGCGGGGGGGCGGTCCTACAATGAGCAGTTCTTC. It codes for CSANPGLAGGRSYNEQFF.

This clonotype was counted only a few times. The chain uses TRBV19 and TRBJ2-3; TRBD2 matches 10 bases. The CDR3 sequence is 16 residues long. The junction had 8 bases not matched to a gene; V was cut back by 4 bases and J by 4 bases. Germline V CDR1 and CDR2: LNHDA, SQIVND (reference sequence). As DNA, the CDR3 is TGTGCCAGTAGTAGGGCTAGCGGGAGATCTTCAGATACGCAGTATTTT. Protein product: CASSRASGRSSDTQYF.

This clonotype was counted a few times. The V call is TRBV11-2, the J call TRBJ2-7; 8 bases are shared with TRBD2. This CDR3 has 15 residues. The V gene end was trimmed by 3 bases and the J gene end by 0 bases; junction bases not matched to a gene: 4. Germline V gene sequence: CDR1 SGHAT, CDR2 FQNNGV. The CDR3 nucleotides read TGTGCCAGCAGCTTGCTAGCGGGTATCTCCTACGAGCAGTACTTC. Protein: CASSLLAGISYEQYF.

The chain carries TRBV20-1 and TRBJ1-1, with TRBD1 matching over 8 bases. After removal of 3 bases from V and 3 bases from J, the junction contained 9 bases not matched to a gene. The germline V gene encodes CDR1 DFQATT and CDR2 SNEGSKA (reference sequence). This CDR3 spans 15 amino acids. DNA for the CDR3: TGCAGTGCTAGCCTTTCGGGACAGGTTTACACTGAAGCTTTCTTT. Translation gives CSASLSGQVYTEAFF.

The sample holds many counts of this clonotype. The chain employs TRBV27 and TRBJ2-7; perhaps TRBD1 as D (6 bases). The V gene lost 6 bases and the J gene lost 1 base, with 16 bases spanning the gap. The germline CDR1 and CDR2 sequences are MNHEY and SMNVEV (reference sequence). The CDR3 runs 15 residues. DNA for the CDR3: TGTGCCAGCAGCCAGCGCCAGGGGTGGTCCTACGAGCAGTACTTC. This sequence encodes CASSQRQGWSYEQYF.

V gene TRBV28 combines with J gene TRBJ2-3; 9 bases are shared with TRBD1. The CDR3 contains 17 residues. The V and J ends lost 4 bases and 2 bases, in that order; junction bases with no gene match: 10. The germline CDR1 and CDR2 sequences are MDHEN and SYDVKM. The chain's CDR3 is CASSSPGQGSPTDTQYF. CDR3 nucleotides: TGTGCCAGCAGTTCCCCGGGACAGGGCTCCCCCACAGATACGCAGTATTTT.

Ten or more counts support this clonotype. The chain uses TRBV15 and TRBJ2-1; D possibly corresponds to TRBD2 (7 bases). The CDR3 consists of 17 residues. CDR1 is LNHNV, CDR2 YYDKDF, per germline (reference sequence). Between the trimmed V and J ends, which lost 1 base and 4 bases, there was a span of 17 bases. Here the CDR3 DNA reads TGTGCCACCAGCAGAGGTCATGCGGGGGCGAGATACAATGAGCAGTTCTTC. Translating it yields CATSRGHAGARYNEQFF. The variable domain in full, completed from reference TRBV15 and TRBJ2-1, reads DAMVIQNPRYQVTQFGKPVTLSCSQTLNHNVMYWYQQKSSQAPKLLFHYYDKDFNNEADTPDNFQSRRPNTSFCFLDIRSPGLGDTAMYLCATSRGHAGARYNEQFFGPGTRLTVL.

In this sample, this clonotype turned up many times. The chain joins TRBV7-8 to TRBJ2-1; 8 nucleotides line up with TRBD2. The J segment lost 2 bases and the V segment lost 5 bases, leaving 11 bases of the junction unmatched. CDR3 length: 17 amino acids. CDR1 and CDR2 (germline): SGHVS, FQNEAQ. The CDR3 reads CASSPTRGREAYNEQFF. The CDR3 DNA reads as TGTGCCAGCAGCCCAACCAGAGGGCGGGAGGCCTACAATGAGCAGTTCTTC.

In its sample, this clonotype was seen many times. V is TRBV3-1 and J is TRBJ1-1; 7 bases align to TRBD1. This CDR3 contains 13 residues. Losses at the gene ends were 2 bases for V and 3 bases for J; bases not matched to a gene: 0. Germline V gene lookup returns CDR1 LGHDT and CDR2 YNNKEL (reference sequence). In nucleotides, the CDR3 is TGTGCCAGCAGCCAAACAGGGGACACTGAAGCTTTCTTT. Its protein product is CASSQTGDTEAFF.

This clonotype appeared many times. The CDR3 protein is CASSPLSSYEQYF. CDR3 nucleotides: TGTGCCAGCAGTCCCCTGAGCTCCTACGAGCAGTACTTC. The J gene is TRBJ2-7, the V gene TRBV12-3 or TRBV12-4; D not certain. The V end was cut by 5 bases, the J end by 0 bases, with 8 bases between. CDR3 length: 13 residues.

This clonotype has ten or more counts. The gene calls are TRBV7-9 and TRBJ2-7, with a tentative D call TRBD2 (6 bases). Germline V gene sequence: CDR1 SEHNR, CDR2 FQNEAQ (reference sequence). The V and J ends lost 6 bases and 2 bases respectively, with 14 bases between them. The CDR3 is 14 residues long. The CDR3 sequence is CASSTGVGTYEQYF. As DNA, the CDR3 is TGTGCCAGCAGTACGGGGGTGGGAACCTACGAGCAGTACTTC.

This clonotype was counted many times. The rearrangement joins TRBV6-1 to TRBJ1-5; D unresolved. The CDR3 spans 16 residues. Trimming shortened V by 5 bases and J by 0 bases, and 14 bases separated the two germline ends. Germline-derived CDR1 and CDR2 are MNHNS and SASEGT. The CDR3 sequence: CASSPVGRNSNQPQHF. The CDR3 region has the DNA TGTGCCAGCAGTCCTGTCGGGAGGAATAGCAATCAGCCCCAGCATTTT.

V is TRBV6-2 or TRBV6-3 and J is TRBJ2-3; 7 nucleotides line up with TRBD2. This CDR3 spans 15 amino acids. From germline, CDR1 is MNHEY and CDR2 SVGEGT. V lost 7 bases, J lost 1 base, and 8 bases stayed unmatched. Here the CDR3 reads CASTVWAGGTDTQYF. The CDR3 DNA reads TGTGCCAGCACCGTATGGGCGGGAGGCACAGATACGCAGTATTTT.

This clonotype was seen only a few times. The J gene is TRBJ2-3, the V gene TRBV19; the match to TRBD2 covers 7 bases. CDR1 and CDR2 from the germline V gene are LNHDA and SQIVND (reference sequence). This CDR3 has 18 residues. J lost 0 bases, V lost 6 bases, and 15 bases had no gene match. This CDR3 is CASSQNAGESPSTDTQYF. The CDR3 coding sequence is TGTGCCAGTAGCCAAAACGCGGGAGAGAGTCCTAGCACAGATACGCAGTATTTT.

This clonotype was detected only a few times. The chain couples TRBV18 to TRBJ2-3, with a tentative D call TRBD1 (6 bases). CDR1 and CDR2 from the germline V gene are KGHSH and LQKENI. This CDR3 comprises 15 residues. V gave up 6 bases and J gave up 3 bases, with 16 bases separating them. Here the CDR3 DNA reads TGTGCCAGCTCCACGAGAGGGGGAGAGACAGATACGCAGTATTTT. It is translated as CASSTRGGETDTQYF.

This rearrangement joins TRBV27 to TRBJ1-2, with D maybe TRBD1 (6 bases). Germline V gene sequence: CDR1 MNHEY, CDR2 SMNVEV (reference sequence). The germline V and J ends were trimmed by 2 bases and 4 bases, with 17 bases remaining between them. The CDR3 totals 16 residues. The CDR3 nucleotides are TGTGCCAGCAGTTTAGGATTCCTGGAAGGGGGCTATGGCTACACCTTC. Its protein product is CASSLGFLEGGYGYTF.

This clonotype was detected once. J is TRBJ2-2 and V is TRBV11-2; D perhaps matches TRBD1 (6 bases). The V and J ends lost 1 base and 3 bases respectively, with 12 bases between them. CDR1 is SGHAT and CDR2 is FQNNGV in the germline V gene. CDR3 size: 16 residues. The CDR3 DNA reads as TGTGCCAGCAGCTTAGCTTACAGGGCGGACACCGGGGAGCTGTTTTTT. Its translation: CASSLAYRADTGELFF.

This clonotype occurred many times. This chain joins TRBV13 and TRBJ2-5, with 8 bases fitting TRBD2. The junction had 9 bases not matched to a gene; V was cut back by 7 bases and J by 5 bases. The CDR3 totals 14 residues. Looked up from germline, CDR1 is PRHDT and CDR2 is FYEKMQ (reference sequence). CDR3 DNA sequence: TGTGCCAGCAACCTCGGGGGGGTGGCGGAGACCCAGTACTTC. This sequence encodes CASNLGGVAETQYF.

At least ten counts were recorded for this clonotype. The rearrangement uses TRBV27 and TRBJ2-1; 8 bases agree with TRBD1. The CDR3 runs to 15 residues. Germline lookup yields CDR1 MNHEY and CDR2 SMNVEV (reference sequence). After removal of 6 bases from V and 4 bases from J, the junction contained 8 bases not matched to a gene. The CDR3 region is CASSDGTGVYNEQFF. For the CDR3, the DNA is TGTGCCAGCAGCGACGGGACAGGAGTATACAATGAGCAGTTCTTC.

The chain couples TRBV4-1 to TRBJ1-4; D not resolved. The CDR3 runs to 14 residues. The V end lost 0 bases, the J end lost 5 bases, and 7 bases lay between the germline ends. The germline V gene has CDR1 MGHRA and CDR2 YSYEKL. CDR3 protein: CASSQDDTNEKLFF. In DNA form, the CDR3 reads TGCGCCAGCAGCCAAGACGACACAAATGAAAAACTGTTTTTT.

The gene calls are TRBV7-3 and TRBJ1-1; D might be TRBD1 (6 bases). V was cut by 2 bases and J by 5 bases, with 15 bases left in between. The CDR3 is made up of 15 amino acids. Germline assignment: CDR1 SGHTA and CDR2 FQGTGA. CDR3 region: CASSLVGRGWTEAFF. For the CDR3, the DNA is TGTGCCAGCAGCTTAGTCGGCAGGGGATGGACTGAAGCTTTCTTT.

This clonotype was seen at least ten times. The chain couples TRBV13 to TRBJ1-1; tentative D call: TRBD1 (6 bases). V was cut by 3 bases and J by 1 base, with 15 bases left in between. The CDR3 extends over 16 amino acids. CDR1 is PRHDT, CDR2 FYEKMQ, per germline (reference sequence). CDR3: CASSFRQGRGNTEAFF. For the CDR3, the DNA is TGTGCCAGCAGCTTCCGCCAGGGGCGCGGGAACACTGAAGCTTTCTTT.

The sample holds many counts of this clonotype. The V call is TRBV28, the J call TRBJ2-7; the D gene is possibly TRBD1 (6 bases). The CDR3 has 13 residues. The V end lost 8 bases, the J end lost 7 bases, and 18 bases lay between the germline ends. CDR1 and CDR2 (germline): MDHEN, SYDVKM. The CDR3 DNA reads TGTGCCAGCGTTGACTCAGGGGCGCGGGAGCAGTACTTC. This gives the protein CASVDSGAREQYF.

This clonotype appeared a few times. V and J are TRBV7-9 and TRBJ2-7; the D gene is possibly TRBD1 (6 bases). The germline V and J ends were trimmed by 5 bases and 9 bases, with 14 bases remaining between them. This CDR3 contains 12 residues. Germline CDR1 and CDR2: SEHNR and FQNEAQ (reference sequence). The CDR3 sequence is CASSGIGGVQYF. The DNA of the CDR3 is TGTGCCAGCAGCGGGATAGGGGGAGTGCAGTACTTC.